These T cell receptor beta chains were read from a single sample in a study of T cell clones after liver transplantation. Profiling relied on immunoSEQ multiplex PCR, and the TCRdb table lists in-frame clones only, not all of them. Found here are 77,000 or so clones, roughly 80% of them singletons; the top ten hold 0.79%. This specimen consisted of CD4+ T cells from blood, obtained 12 months after liver transplant. Receptor source: a human patient who received a liver transplant. Some T cells could come from the graft donor. The CDR3 runs from the conserved cysteine through the conserved F or W. A D gene is named only where the DNA matches it firmly. Not every row has a clone size; where given, it reads once, few, many or a size class.

TRBV6-6,NA,NA,TRBJ2-7,TGTGCCAGCAGTTACTCAGCAGGGAAAGGATACTACGAGCAGTACTTC,CASSYSAGKGYYEQYF
TRBV5-1,NA,NA,TRBJ2-7,TGCGCCAGCAGCTTGGTGGCGGGGAGCTCCTACGAGCAGTACTTC,CASSLVAGSSYEQYF
TRBV10-3,NA,TRBD1,TRBJ2-7,TGTGCCATCAGTCACGGACAGGCCACCTACGAGCAGTACTTC,CAISHGQATYEQYF
TRBV5-1,few,NA,TRBJ2-5,TGCGCCAGCAGCATCCCCAGGGGTCAAGAGACCCAGTACTTC,CASSIPRGQETQYF
TRBV6-4,NA,NA,TRBJ2-1,TGTGCCAGCAGTCGTAGAGCGGTCCAGGGGGGCAATGAGCAGTTCTTC,CASSRRAVQGGNEQFF
TRBV5-4,NA,NA,TRBJ1-1,TGTGCCAGCAGCTTGCGGGCCAACCTGATCACTGAAGCTTTCTTT,CASSLRANLITEAFF
TRBV19,few,TRBD2,TRBJ2-1,TGTGCCAGTAAAGTACACGGGACTAGCAGGTACAATGAGCAGTTCTTC,CASKVHGTSRYNEQFF
TRBV11-2,NA,NA,TRBJ2-7,TGTGCCAGCAGCTTAGGGTTCAAGCAGTACTTC,CASSLGFKQYF
TRBV7-9,many,TRBD1,TRBJ1-2,TGTGCCAGCAGCTTAGGACCGACAGGGGGAGGCTATGGCTACACCTTC,CASSLGPTGGGYGYTF
TRBV19,NA,TRBD1,TRBJ2-2,TGTGCCAGTAGCCTGACGACAGGGGGCAGCACCGGGGAGCTGTTTTTT,CASSLTTGGSTGELFF
TRBV5-1,NA,NA,TRBJ2-3,TGCGCCAGCAGGGGCCCCTTAACGGATACGCAGTATTTT,CASRGPLTDTQYF
TRBV7-2,NA,NA,TRBJ1-4,TGTGCCAGTAACCGAGGGGATGAAAAACTGTTTTTT,CASNRGDEKLFF
TRBV5-1,NA,TRBD2,TRBJ2-3,TGCGCCAGCAGCGATAGCGGGAGTAGCACAGATACGCAGTATTTT,CASSDSGSSTDTQYF
TRBV7-2,NA,TRBD1,TRBJ2-6,TGTGCCAGCCGAGGGGGACAGTCCTACTCTGGGGCCAACGTCCTGACTTTC,CASRGGQSYSGANVLTF
TRBV6-5,NA,NA,TRBJ2-2,TGTGCCAGCACCTTGACTAGGCCAGTCACCGGGGAGCTGTTTTTT,CASTLTRPVTGELFF
TRBV5-1,NA,NA,TRBJ1-2,TGCGCCAGCAGCTCACCAGAACGGACGGTCTATGGCTACACCTTC,CASSSPERTVYGYTF
TRBV28,NA,TRBD2,TRBJ2-5,TGTGCCAGCAGCTCACCGACTAGCGGGACACAAGAGACCCAGTACTTC,CASSSPTSGTQETQYF
TRBV2,NA,TRBD2,TRBJ2-5,TGTGCCAGCAACCTCCTAGCGGGAGAGGCGGAGACCCAGTACTTC,CASNLLAGEAETQYF
TRBV6-6,few,NA,TRBJ2-5,TGTGCCAGCAGCCCCCACGAGACCCAGTACTTC,CASSPHETQYF
TRBV19,once,TRBD2,TRBJ2-1,TGTGCCAGTAGTATTCCACCTAGCGGGAGGGCCCATGAGCAGTTCTTC,CASSIPPSGRAHEQFF
TRBV2,few,NA,TRBJ1-2,TGTGCCAGCAGCGGCACAGGGAATGGCTACACCTTC,CASSGTGNGYTF
TRBV19,NA,NA,TRBJ1-5,TGTGCCAGTAGTATGGGGGAGAGGACGGGATATCAGCCCCAGCATTTT,CASSMGERTGYQPQHF
TRBV28,NA,NA,TRBJ1-5,TGTGCCAGCAGTTTAATCAATCAGCCCCAGCATTTT,CASSLINQPQHF
TRBV5-4,NA,NA,TRBJ2-6,TGTGCCAGCAGCCCATTCTCTGGGGCCAACGTCCTGACTTTC,CASSPFSGANVLTF
TRBV5-1,NA,TRBD2,TRBJ2-5,TGCGCCAGTACCTGGGCAGGGACTATGGCCGAGGGAGAGACCCAGTACTTC,CASTWAGTMAEGETQYF
TRBV9,NA,TRBD1,TRBJ2-5,TGTGCCAGCAGCGTCTCAGGGGGCGCAGGAGAGACCCAGTACTTC,CASSVSGGAGETQYF
TRBV2,medium-sized,NA,TRBJ2-1,TGTGCCAGCATCTCCGGAGTTTCCAATGAGCAGTTCTTC,CASISGVSNEQFF
TRBV5-1,once,NA,TRBJ2-3,TGCGCCAGCAGCTTGCAGGACAGTCAAGATACGCAGTATTTT,CASSLQDSQDTQYF
TRBV19,NA,TRBD2,TRBJ2-3,TGTGCCAGTAGGGGACGGGGACTAGCGGTGGCAGATACGCAGTATTTT,CASRGRGLAVADTQYF
TRBV6-6,NA,NA,TRBJ2-3,TGTGCCAGCAGTTCCGGGAGTCCTAGCACAGATACGCAGTATTTT,CASSSGSPSTDTQYF
TRBV18,once,TRBD2,TRBJ2-4,TGTGCCAGCTCACTGACATCTAGCGGGAGCATAAACATTCAGTACTTC,CASSLTSSGSINIQYF
TRBV19,once,TRBD1,TRBJ1-5,TGTGCCAGTAGTATAGGAGGGGACAGGGTATTCTCTAGCAATCAGCCCCAGCATTTT,CASSIGGDRVFSSNQPQHF
TRBV28,NA,NA,TRBJ2-7,TGTGCCAGCACCCCCCTGGACATAACCTACGAGCAGTACTTC,CASTPLDITYEQYF
TRBV5-1,NA,NA,TRBJ1-1,TGCGCCAGCAGCTTGGGTATGAACACTGAAGCTTTCTTT,CASSLGMNTEAFF
TRBV2,NA,TRBD1,TRBJ1-3,TGTGCCAGCAGCGGGGACAGGGCGGCTGGAAACACCATATATTTT,CASSGDRAAGNTIYF
TRBV5-1,NA,NA,TRBJ2-1,TGCGCCAGCAGGACAGGTCCAGAGTGGGATGAGCAGTTCTTC,CASRTGPEWDEQFF
TRBV18,NA,NA,TRBJ2-4,TGTGCCAGCTCGCCCGCAGTGGGAGCCAAAAACATTCAGTACTTC,CASSPAVGAKNIQYF
TRBV2,once,NA,TRBJ2-1,TGTGCCAGCAGGTTAGCGGCCTCCTACAATGAGCAGTTCTTC,CASRLAASYNEQFF
TRBV6-1,NA,NA,TRBJ1-1,TGTGCCAGCAGTGAGGTGAGGAACACTGAAGCTTTCTTT,CASSEVRNTEAFF
TRBV7-2,NA,TRBD1,TRBJ2-7,TGTGCCAGCAGCCGGGACAGGGGCCCCTACGAGCAGTACTTC,CASSRDRGPYEQYF
TRBV7-9,NA,TRBD1,TRBJ1-3,TGTGCCAGCAGCCCAAGGGACAGGGTGTATTTT,CASSPRDRVYF
TRBV7-2,NA,NA,TRBJ2-7,TGTGCCAGCAACCTAGCGCCGAGCTCCTACGAGCAGTACTTC,CASNLAPSSYEQYF
TRBV4-3,NA,NA,TRBJ1-5,TGCGCCAGCAGCCAAGAAGACGGCGGGCATCAGCCCCAGCATTTT,CASSQEDGGHQPQHF
TRBV14,NA,TRBD1,TRBJ2-4,TGTGCCAGCAGCCAAGGGTTCCGGACAGGGGGCTGGCAGAACATTCAGTACTTC,CASSQGFRTGGWQNIQYF
TRBV7-2,few,NA,TRBJ1-1,TGTGCCAGCAGCTTACGACCCAGGGGACCGAACACTGAAGCTTTCTTT,CASSLRPRGPNTEAFF
TRBV7-2,NA,NA,TRBJ2-7,TGTGCCAGCAGCTTAGGAGGTAACAAATACGAGCAGTACTTC,CASSLGGNKYEQYF
TRBV18,NA,TRBD1,TRBJ1-2,TGTGCCAGCTCACCCACGACAGGGGACGTCCATGGCTACACCTTC,CASSPTTGDVHGYTF
TRBV7-2,NA,TRBD2,TRBJ2-7,TGTGCCAGCAGCTCCCGACTAGCGAGCTCCTACGAGCAGTACTTC,CASSSRLASSYEQYF
TRBV19,NA,NA,TRBJ1-5,TGTGCCAGTAGCCCCTCGGGAAGGGTCGATAGCAATCAGCCCCAGCATTTT,CASSPSGRVDSNQPQHF
TRBV5-1,NA,TRBD2,TRBJ2-1,TGCGCCAGCAGCGCCGGACTAGACGGGGCCTACAATGAGCAGTTCTTC,CASSAGLDGAYNEQFF
TRBV5-1,NA,NA,TRBJ2-7,TGCGCCAGCAGCTCCCCGTTTAGGTCGAGCGAGCAGTACTTC,CASSSPFRSSEQYF
TRBV7-2,few,NA,TRBJ1-5,TGTGCCAGCAGCTTAGCCAGCAGCAATCAGCCCCAGCATTTT,CASSLASSNQPQHF
TRBV6-1,NA,NA,TRBJ2-1,TGTGCCAGCAGTGGACAGGCCCTTAGGGATGAGCAGTTCTTC,CASSGQALRDEQFF
TRBV4-2,NA,NA,TRBJ2-3,TGTGCCAGCAGCCAAGGAGGGGCATTCCCCGGCACAGATACGCAGTATTTT,CASSQGGAFPGTDTQYF
TRBV5-5,NA,NA,TRBJ1-4,TGTGCCAGCACCCAATTTGCAACTAATGAAAAACTGTTTTTT,CASTQFATNEKLFF
TRBV28,NA,NA,TRBJ1-1,TGTGCCAGCAGACGGGGCCCGCCGACTGAAGCTTTCTTT,CASRRGPPTEAFF